This T cell receptor (beta chain) emerged from a study of T cells in Graves' hyperthyroidism and ophthalmopathy. The CDR3 is made up of 14 amino acids. Trimming pared 4 bases from V and 2 bases from J, leaving 12 bases between. The germline V gene encodes CDR1 ENHRY and CDR2 SYGVKD. This clonotype was detected ten times or more. RNA transcripts served as the template for amplifying TCR beta CDR3 regions. With the HTBI primer set, the TCR CDR3 went through a first round of RT-PCR. TCRdb reprocessed the multiplex PCR reads with MiXCR, giving one entry per CDR3 protein. The table lists about 300,000 distinct CDR3 sequences, 10% to 15% of them singletons.

The V and J genes are TRBV10-3 and TRBJ2-7, with unresolved D. Sequencing used blood. The clonotype originates from a woman aged 25 to 39 with Graves' hyperthyroidism that later progressed to Graves' ophthalmopathy. CDR3 DNA: TGTGCCATCAGTGGAAGCAACGGCCCCTACGAGCAGTACTTC. Translation: CAISGSNGPYEQYF.